This TCR beta chain originates from a study of technical replicates of blood from a few donors. V shed 3 bases, J shed 2 bases, and the junction held 3 bases outside the gene matches. CDR3 size: 14 residues. CDR1 is SEHNR and CDR2 is FQNEAQ in the germline V gene (reference sequence). Only in-frame clones appear in the TCRdb table, and some are missing; sequencing was by immunoSEQ multiplex PCR. The sample holds about 66,000 clones; roughly nine tenths are singletons and the top ten take about 0.4%. The sequenced sample consisted of T cells isolated from PBMCs. The genes are TRBV7-9 and TRBJ2-7, with TRBD1 matching 8 bases. The origin of this receptor is a human donor in good health. This CDR3 reads CASSLGQATYEQYF. The CDR3 bases are TGTGCCAGCAGCTTGGGACAGGCCACCTACGAGCAGTACTTC.